A selection of T cell receptor beta chains follows, all from one sample in a study of post-analysis software for immune sequencing data. TCRdb called the PCR reads again in MiXCR, with one record for every CDR3 protein. The table includes 430,000 or so distinct CDR3 sequences, more than 30% detected once. The material sequenced was blood. The receptors come from a girl aged 2-15 years with multiple sclerosis. The conserved cysteine and the conserved F or W are not part of the CDR3 here.

v_call: TRBV2; cdr3_aa: ASSENYYGYT
v_call: TRBV6-2/TRBV6-3; cdr3_aa: ASSYGVQFYNEQF
v_call: TRBV20-1; cdr3_aa: SALQGGRNTEAF
v_call: TRBV4-1; cdr3_aa: ASSQDLRGETQY
v_call: TRBV6-1; cdr3_aa: ASSEGNLSYNEQF
v_call: TRBV12-5; cdr3_aa: ASGLGLGQPQH
v_call: TRBV12-3/TRBV12-4; cdr3_aa: ASSLEAGGEAEAF
v_call: TRBV7-3; cdr3_aa: ASSPRRSNEQF
v_call: TRBV5-8; cdr3_aa: ASSPRGPLH
v_call: TRBV28; cdr3_aa: ASSFLWNEQF
v_call: TRBV7-9; cdr3_aa: ASSLGGTSEYEQY
v_call: TRBV20-1; cdr3_aa: SARQTSGRGDTQY
v_call: TRBV20-1; cdr3_aa: SVRGVSEQF
v_call: TRBV12-3/TRBV12-4; cdr3_aa: ASNMGGINEKLF
v_call: TRBV4-2; cdr3_aa: ASSQVRQTQETQY
v_call: TRBV7-9; cdr3_aa: ASSPGHDVGYEQY
v_call: TRBV20-1; cdr3_aa: SARKGASGDNEQF
v_call: TRBV15; cdr3_aa: ATSGPDSQGYT
v_call: TRBV12-3/TRBV12-4; cdr3_aa: ASSYYRGISNQPQH
v_call: TRBV7-2; cdr3_aa: ASSSNTGQGRNGYT
v_call: TRBV7-2; cdr3_aa: ASSLGPGLKF
v_call: TRBV28; cdr3_aa: ASSRQGNSNQPQH
v_call: TRBV20-1; cdr3_aa: SAGTINNERF